The next 18 T cell receptor beta chains were all read from a single sample in a study of blood T cells in healthy people across ages (dated by TCRdb to between 2014 and 2017). Libraries were built with 5' RACE. The second PCR ran for roughly 6 to 11 cycles and used a J-beta primer mix along with a sample-barcoded 5' primer. Through fastp at Q25 and MiXCR, TCRdb rebuilt clones from the public reads, retaining in-frame beta chains. Identical CDR3 proteins give one entry, which carries the most common genes and DNA. The sample table contains 1.5 million to 2 million distinct CDR3 sequences; only one count was recorded for roughly two fifths of them. The ten largest clones add up to 23% of the sample. Material: blood. The receptors come from a human donor in good health.

This clonotype showed up just a few times. The gene calls are TRBV15 and TRBJ1-5, with unresolved D. CDR3 length equals 13 residues. V lost 4 bases, J lost 7 bases, and 11 bases lay in between. The germline V gene encodes CDR1 LNHNV and CDR2 YYDKDF (reference sequence). The CDR3, as DNA: TGTGCCACCAGCACCGAGGAACGGCAGCCCCAGCATTTT. This codes for CATSTEERQPQHF.

This clonotype came up a few times. The CDR3 DNA is TGTGCCAGCAGCCGAGCGCCACAGCAGCCCCAGCATTTT. This translates into CASSRAPQQPQHF. The J gene is TRBJ1-5, the V gene TRBV3-1, with no clear D. Germline V gene lookup returns CDR1 LGHDT and CDR2 YNNKEL (reference sequence). This CDR3 spans 13 amino acids. The ends were cut back, 4 bases at V and 7 bases at J, with 11 bases in the middle.

This clonotype was counted only a few times. This chain joins TRBV4-1 and TRBJ2-4; D is unclear. Germline V gene data show CDR1 as MGHRA and CDR2 as YSYEKL. The CDR3 contains 16 residues. Trimming stripped 1 base from V and 5 bases from J, with 15 bases between. The CDR3 DNA sequence: TGCGCCAGCAGCCAAGGGAGAGCAGTGCTACAAAACATTCAGTACTTC. It yields the protein CASSQGRAVLQNIQYF.

This clonotype has just a few counts. V gene TRBV29-1 combines with J gene TRBJ2-5, with D unclear. The CDR3 has 13 amino acids. CDR1 and CDR2 from the germline V gene are SQVTM and ANQGSEA. V dropped 8 bases and J dropped 3 bases, with 16 bases sitting between them. CDR3 coding DNA: TGCAGCACTGGGCATGTTTGGGAAGAGACCCAGTACTTC. This translates into CSTGHVWEETQYF. Supplemented by reference TRBV29-1 and TRBJ2-5, the full variable domain reads SAVISQKPSRDICQRGTSLTIQCQVDSQVTMMFWYRQQPGQSLTLIATANQGSEATYESGFVIDKFPISRPNLTFSTLTVSNMSPEDSSIYLCSTGHVWEETQYFGPGTRLLVL.

Comment on this clonotype: The germline gene is not matched at one end of the junction; a read error may be the cause. CDR3 region: CASSRTSVGDTQYF. CDR3 in DNA: TGTGCTAGCAGCCGGACTAGCGTCGGAGATACGCAGTATTTT. The chain recombines TRBV7-7 with TRBJ2-3; 9 bases agree with TRBD2. Germline V CDR1 and CDR2: SSHAT, FNYEAQ (reference sequence). The CDR3 contains 14 residues. Supplemented by reference TRBV7-7 and TRBJ2-3, the full variable domain reads GAGVSQSPRYKVTKRGQDVTLRCDPISSHATLYWYQQALGQGPEFLTYFNYEAQPDKSGLPSDRFSAERPEGSISTLTIQRTEQRDSAMYRCASSRTSVGDTQYFGPGTRLTVL.

CDR3 loop: CASSYKPSQGLGQPQHF. CDR3 nucleotide sequence: TGTGCCAGCAGTTATAAGCCCTCGCAGGGACTGGGACAGCCCCAGCATTTT. The V call is TRBV6-9, the J call TRBJ1-5; a possible D gene is TRBD1 (5 bases). Deletions cut 2 bases from V and 7 bases from J, with 21 bases between. CDR3 length equals 17 residues. In germline, CDR1 is MNHGY, CDR2 SVAAGI.

This clonotype has a handful of counts. DNA for the CDR3: TGTGCCAGCAGTTTTAACATAGGGTCGGGTGGCGGCTACACCTTC. It codes for CASSFNIGSGGGYTF. This chain links TRBV27 with TRBJ1-2; no definite D call. V was pared by 3 bases and J by 8 bases, with 19 bases between. CDR1 and CDR2 (germline): MNHEY, SMNVEV (reference sequence). The CDR3 consists of 15 residues.

This clonotype was seen a single time. V gene TRBV7-2 combines with J gene TRBJ2-1; 8 nucleotides match TRBD2. V trimming: 2 bases; J trimming: 4 bases; junction bases outside the gene matches: 10. The germline V gene encodes CDR1 SGHTA and CDR2 FQGNSA. The CDR3 extends over 17 amino acids. CDR3 protein: CASSLSGGGGTYNEQFF. The CDR3 bases are TGTGCCAGCAGCTTATCTGGTGGCGGGGGGACTTACAATGAGCAGTTCTTC.

This clonotype was seen a few times. The chain couples TRBV24-1 to TRBJ2-5, with D possibly being TRBD1 (6 bases). With 0 bases removed from V and 5 bases from J, the gap between germline ends came to 21 bases. The CDR3 extends over 18 amino acids. Germline V gene data show CDR1 as KGHDR and CDR2 as SFDVKD. The CDR3 sequence is CATSDLQFEQGMRETQYF. Here the CDR3 DNA reads TGTGCCACCAGTGATTTGCAATTCGAGCAGGGGATGAGGGAGACCCAGTACTTC.

The V and J genes are TRBV6-6 and TRBJ2-7, with D possibly called TRBD1 or TRBD2 (7 bases each). The germline CDR1 and CDR2 sequences are MNHNY and SVGAGI (reference sequence). The V and J ends lost 5 bases and 3 bases respectively, with 20 bases between them. The CDR3 runs 16 residues. In DNA, the CDR3 is TGTGCCAGCAGTCCCAATAAAGCGGGACAGAACTACGAGCAGTACTTC. Residues: CASSPNKAGQNYEQYF.

This clonotype was seen a handful of times. The gene calls are TRBV7-6 and TRBJ2-3, with D perhaps TRBD1 (5 bases). Germline values: CDR1 SGHVS, CDR2 FNYEAQ. This CDR3 contains 12 residues. Trimming left V 9 bases short and J 0 bases short, with 7 bases between. This CDR3 is CARGLSTDTQYF. CDR3 nucleotides: TGTGCCAGGGGGCTAAGCACAGATACGCAGTATTTT.

This clonotype was observed many times. The genes are TRBV29-1 and TRBJ2-3; either TRBD1 or TRBD2 may fit D (5 bases each). CDR1 and CDR2 (germline): SQVTM, ANQGSEA. The V end lost 5 bases, the J end lost 2 bases, and 14 bases lay between the germline ends. The CDR3 is made up of 14 amino acids. CDR3 in amino acids: CSVFRGTSTDTQYF. In nucleotides, the CDR3 is TGCAGCGTTTTTCGTGGGACGTCCACAGATACGCAGTATTTT.

The chain carries TRBV29-1 and TRBJ2-1, with 7 nucleotides matching TRBD1. The CDR3 runs 11 residues. Germline CDR1 is SQVTM and CDR2 is ANQGSEA. Trimming took 2 bases from V and 15 from J; bases not matched to a gene: 7. The CDR3 loop reads CSVEWGQLWFF. As DNA, the CDR3 is TGCAGCGTTGAATGGGGACAGTTGTGGTTCTTC.

J is TRBJ1-1 and V is TRBV7-2, with D possibly TRBD1 on 5 matching bases. V lost 6 bases to trimming and J lost 4 bases, with 9 bases between them. Germline-derived CDR1 and CDR2 are SGHTA and FQGNSA. This CDR3 has 12 residues. CDR3 in amino acids: CASSRDLTEAFF. CDR3 coding DNA: TGTGCCAGCAGTCGGGACCTCACTGAAGCTTTCTTT.

This clonotype has just a few counts. The CDR3 DNA reads as TGCAGTGCTAGGTTACGGGGGGGATCAGATACGCAGTATTTT. It codes for CSARLRGGSDTQYF. The V gene is TRBV20-1, the J gene TRBJ2-3; 8 bases are a match to TRBD2. The CDR3 is 14 residues long. The V and J ends lost 3 bases and 4 bases, in that order; junction bases with no gene match: 6. Germline assignment: CDR1 DFQATT and CDR2 SNEGSKA (reference sequence).

This chain links TRBV10-3 with TRBJ2-5; D uncertain. Looked up from germline, CDR1 is ENHRY and CDR2 is SYGVKD. Trimming took 1 base from V and 4 from J, leaving 7 bases between them. This CDR3 is 13 amino acids long. The DNA of the CDR3 is TGTGCCATCAGTGAGTACGTGGGAGAGACCCAGTACTTC. Amino acids: CAISEYVGETQYF.

This clonotype was picked up one time. Its ends do not fully match the called genes, so a read error is possible. Here the CDR3 DNA reads TGCAGCGTTGTTGGAGGGAGGGCATACAATAAGCAGTTCTTC. Encoded protein: CSVVGGRAYNKQFF. The V call is TRBV29-1, the J call TRBJ2-1; 7 nucleotides agree with TRBD2. Germline V gives CDR1 SQVTM, CDR2 ANQGSEA. The CDR3 runs 14 residues.

CDR3 loop: CASSPPGWTNVLTF. DNA of the CDR3: TGTGCCAGCAGCCCCCCGGGTTGGACCAACGTCCTGACTTTC. This rearrangement joins TRBV9 to TRBJ2-6; the D is unclear. V gave up 4 bases and J gave up 8 bases, with 13 bases separating them. Looked up from germline, CDR1 is SGDLS and CDR2 is YYNGEE. This CDR3 is 14 amino acids long.